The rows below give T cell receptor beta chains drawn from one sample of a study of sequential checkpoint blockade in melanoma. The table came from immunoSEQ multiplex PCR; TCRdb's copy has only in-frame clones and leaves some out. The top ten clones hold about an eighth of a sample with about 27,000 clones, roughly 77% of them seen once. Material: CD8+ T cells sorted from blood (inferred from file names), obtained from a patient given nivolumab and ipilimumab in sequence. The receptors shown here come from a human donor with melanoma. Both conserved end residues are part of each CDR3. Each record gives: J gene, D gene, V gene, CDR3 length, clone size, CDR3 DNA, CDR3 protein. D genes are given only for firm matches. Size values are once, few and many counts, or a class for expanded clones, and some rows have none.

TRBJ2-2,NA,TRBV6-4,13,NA,TGTGCCAGCATAGAGCCGAACACCGGGGAGCTGTTTTTT,CASIEPNTGELFF
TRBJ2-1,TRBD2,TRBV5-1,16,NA,TGCGCCAGCAGCCAAGATACGGGGGGCTCCTACAATGAGCAGTTCTTC,CASSQDTGGSYNEQFF
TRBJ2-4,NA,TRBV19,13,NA,TGTACCACTAATGCGGGTTGGGGAAACATTCAGTACTTC,CTTNAGWGNIQYF
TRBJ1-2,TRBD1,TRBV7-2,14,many,TGTGCCAGCAGCTTAGGACAGGGGGTTTATGGCTACACCTTC,CASSLGQGVYGYTF
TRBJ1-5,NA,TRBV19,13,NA,TGTGCCAGTAGTATCGGGGGAGGCCAGCCCCAGCATTTT,CASSIGGGQPQHF
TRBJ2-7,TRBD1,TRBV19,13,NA,TGTGCCAGTAGTACCCCGACAGGGTCCGAGCAGTACTTC,CASSTPTGSEQYF
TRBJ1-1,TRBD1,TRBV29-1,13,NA,TGCAGCGTGGACAGGGGATTGAACACTGAAGCTTTCTTT,CSVDRGLNTEAFF
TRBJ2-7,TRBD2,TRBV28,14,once,TGTGCCAGCAGTTTGGGGAGCGGGGATTACGAGCAGTACTTC,CASSLGSGDYEQYF
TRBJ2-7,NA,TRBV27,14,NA,TGTGCCAGCAGTTTCCAGGCGGGGACCTACGAGCAGTACTTC,CASSFQAGTYEQYF
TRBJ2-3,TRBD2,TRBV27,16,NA,TGTGCCAGCAGTTTTATGGCGGGGGGGCCACCAGATACGCAGTATTTT,CASSFMAGGPPDTQYF
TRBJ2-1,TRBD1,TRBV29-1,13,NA,TGCAGCGTGAGGACAGGGGGTGGCAATGAGCAGTTCTTC,CSVRTGGGNEQFF
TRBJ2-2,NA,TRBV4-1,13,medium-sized,TGCGCCAGCAGCCAACCCGGGACCGGGGAGCTGTTTTTT,CASSQPGTGELFF
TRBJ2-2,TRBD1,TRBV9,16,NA,TGTGCCAGCAGCGTAGCAGGGACAGGGCGAACCGGGGAGCTGTTTTTT,CASSVAGTGRTGELFF
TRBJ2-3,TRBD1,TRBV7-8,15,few,TGTGCCAGCAGCTACCTGACAGGGTGGGCAGATACGCAGTATTTT,CASSYLTGWADTQYF
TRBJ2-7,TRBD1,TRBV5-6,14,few,TGTGCCAGCAGCTACTCGGACAGGGCCTACGAGCAGTACTTC,CASSYSDRAYEQYF
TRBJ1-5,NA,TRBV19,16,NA,TGTGCCAGTAGTATAGGGGGCAGGTCGTTCAATCAGCCCCAGCATTTT,CASSIGGRSFNQPQHF
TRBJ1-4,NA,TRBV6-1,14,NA,TGTGCCAGTCGACCGACAGCCAGCAATGAAAAACTGTTTTTT,CASRPTASNEKLFF
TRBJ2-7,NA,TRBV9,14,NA,TGTGCCAGCAGCGTGGGTGACGGGGACTACGAGCAGTACTTC,CASSVGDGDYEQYF
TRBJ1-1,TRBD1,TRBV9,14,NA,TGTGCCAGCAGCTTACAGGGGTTGAACACTGAAGCTTTCTTT,CASSLQGLNTEAFF
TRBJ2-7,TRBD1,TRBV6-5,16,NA,TGTGCCAGCAGATACAACCGCCAGGGGGTGAACTACGAGCAGTACTTC,CASRYNRQGVNYEQYF